The clone carrying this T cell receptor (beta chain) was found a few times. Germline V gene sequence: CDR1 LNHDA, CDR2 SQIVND (reference sequence). Trimming took off 3 bases at V and 3 bases at J, with 12 bases between the two ends. The CDR3 is 15 residues long. The entry originates in a study of cytomegalovirus exposure and HLA in healthy donors. Researchers ran the PCR with 60 Vbeta and 13 Jbeta primers. TCRdb keeps only in-frame clones here, not all; method: immunoSEQ multiplex PCR. The table includes 150,000 to 200,000 clones, 9.5% detected once. The chain combines TRBV19 with TRBJ1-5; D is possibly TRBD1 (5 bases). The sample comprised PBMCs. The source is a woman in her twenties or thirties in good health and CMV-seropositive. In nucleotides, the CDR3 is TGTGCCAGTAGTATTATCGACAGACCCAATCAGCCCCAGCATTTT. Its protein product is CASSIIDRPNQPQHF.